This record covers a single T cell receptor (beta chain). Antigen unknown. This record belongs to a study of cytomegalovirus exposure and HLA in healthy donors. Regarding the study as a whole: Cytomegalovirus status was reportedly diagnosed by the classifier with high sensitivity and specificity. In a later analysis, an Asian-associated ancestry cluster reportedly showed fewer N-insertions than the roughly 650-donor mean. Among TCR beta chains, those listed as cytomegalovirus-associated numbered 164. Presence/absence analyses took donor sequencing depth as roughly uniform.

Germline-derived CDR1 and CDR2 are SGHAT and FQNNGV. The CDR3 runs 14 residues. V gave up 2 bases and J gave up 4 bases; unmatched junction bases: 3. Amplification used 60 Vbeta primers and 13 Jbeta primers. Profiling relied on immunoSEQ multiplex PCR, and the TCRdb table lists in-frame clones only, not all of them. The data hold about 91,000 clones, with around 60% observed a single time. Sequencing was carried out using PBMCs. The gene calls are TRBV11-2 and TRBJ2-7; the match to TRBD2 covers 9 bases. This TCR was recovered from a human donor in good health. Here the CDR3 reads CASSLLAGHYEQYF. In DNA, the CDR3 is TGTGCCAGCAGCTTACTAGCGGGGCATTACGAGCAGTACTTC.